This T cell receptor (beta chain) was identified in a study of T-cell reconstitution after alpha-beta-depleted transplantation in children. During its preparation, the TCRbeta library received unique molecular identifiers. TCRdb reprocessed the PCR reads with MiXCR, giving one entry per CDR3 protein. The profile shows about 200,000 distinct CDR3 sequences, 7% to 9% of them singletons. The CDR3 consists of 17 residues. Germline V lookup: CDR1 SGHDT, CDR2 YYEEEE. The V end was cut by 1 base, the J end by 0 bases, with 11 bases between. This clonotype has only a few counts. Sequencing used PBMCs, mostly from graft donor cells, obtained 360 days after TCRalphabeta/CD19-depleted stem cell transplant. The TCR originated in a male patient aged 2 to 9 who had a stem cell transplant for acute myeloid leukemia, so the T cells may come from the graft donor. The V gene is TRBV5-6, the J gene TRBJ2-6; D gene uncertain. The CDR3 DNA reads as TGTGCCAGCAGCTTGTTGGTTTCGAACTCTGGGGCCAACGTCCTGACTTTC. Amino acids: CASSLLVSNSGANVLTF.